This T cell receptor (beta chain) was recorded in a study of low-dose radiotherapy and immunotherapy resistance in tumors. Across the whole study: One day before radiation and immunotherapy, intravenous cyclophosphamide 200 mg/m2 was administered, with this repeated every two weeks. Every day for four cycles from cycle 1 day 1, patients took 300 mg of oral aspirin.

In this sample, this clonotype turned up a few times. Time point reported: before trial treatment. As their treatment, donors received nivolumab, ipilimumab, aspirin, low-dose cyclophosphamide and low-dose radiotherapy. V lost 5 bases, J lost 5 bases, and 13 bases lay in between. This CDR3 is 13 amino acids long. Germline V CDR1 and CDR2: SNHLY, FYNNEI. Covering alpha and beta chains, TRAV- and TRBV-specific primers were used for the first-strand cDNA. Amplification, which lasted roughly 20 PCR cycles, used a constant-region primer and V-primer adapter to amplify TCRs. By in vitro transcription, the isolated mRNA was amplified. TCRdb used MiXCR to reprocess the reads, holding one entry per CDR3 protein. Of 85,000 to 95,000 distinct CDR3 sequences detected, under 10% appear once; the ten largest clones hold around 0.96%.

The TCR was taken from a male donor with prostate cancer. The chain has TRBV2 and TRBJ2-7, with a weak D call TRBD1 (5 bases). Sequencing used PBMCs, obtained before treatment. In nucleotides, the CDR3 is TGTGCCAGCAGTTCGCAGGGTTTTAACGAGCAGTACTTC. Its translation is CASSSQGFNEQYF.